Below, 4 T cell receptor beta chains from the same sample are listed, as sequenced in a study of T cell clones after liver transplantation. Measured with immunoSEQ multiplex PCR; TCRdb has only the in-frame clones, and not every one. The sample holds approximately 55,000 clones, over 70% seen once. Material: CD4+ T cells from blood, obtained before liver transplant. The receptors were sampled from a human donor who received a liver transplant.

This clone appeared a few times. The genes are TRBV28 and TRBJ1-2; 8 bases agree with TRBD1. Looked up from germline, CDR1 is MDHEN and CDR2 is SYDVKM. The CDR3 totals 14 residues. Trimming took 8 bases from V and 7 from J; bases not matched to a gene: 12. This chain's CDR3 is CASAGQGHFRGYTF. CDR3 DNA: TGTGCCAGCGCCGGACAGGGACATTTTCGTGGCTACACCTTC.

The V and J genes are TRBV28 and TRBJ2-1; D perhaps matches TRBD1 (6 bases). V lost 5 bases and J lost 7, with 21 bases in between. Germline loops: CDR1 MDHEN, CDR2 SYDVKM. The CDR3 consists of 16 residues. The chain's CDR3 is CASSPNTRGTFNEQFF. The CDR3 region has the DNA TGTGCCAGCAGTCCGAATACTAGAGGGACATTTAATGAGCAGTTCTTC.

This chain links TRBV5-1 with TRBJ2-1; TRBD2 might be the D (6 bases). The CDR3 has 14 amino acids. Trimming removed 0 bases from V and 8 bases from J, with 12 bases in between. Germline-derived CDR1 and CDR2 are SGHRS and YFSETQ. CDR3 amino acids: CASSLARDSDEQFF. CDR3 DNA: TGCGCCAGCAGCTTGGCGAGGGACTCAGATGAGCAGTTCTTC.

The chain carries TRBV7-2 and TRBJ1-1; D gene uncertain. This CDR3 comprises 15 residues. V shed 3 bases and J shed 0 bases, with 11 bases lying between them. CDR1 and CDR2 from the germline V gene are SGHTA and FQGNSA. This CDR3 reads CASSFALQVNTEAFF. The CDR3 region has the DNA TGTGCCAGCAGCTTCGCCTTGCAGGTGAACACTGAAGCTTTCTTT.